Presented here are 11 T cell receptor beta chains from one specimen sequenced in a study of beta chain features in type 1 diabetes (dated by TCRdb to between 2018 and 2020). Library creation used the immunoSEQ multiplex PCR assay. The entire amount of isolated RNA was reverse transcribed using the High Capacity cDNA Reverse Transcription Kit, so the sequenced TCRB transcripts were expressed ones. This is the immuneACCESS table as TCRdb keeps it, with only in-frame sequences that have V and J called. A part of the clones is gone; compared with another copy, unresolved V genes explain less than half, and the rest is unexplained. This sample comprises 300,000 to 400,000 clones, approximately 13% of them detected only once. 0.013% to 0.015% of the sample is in the top ten clones. What the study reported, not specific to this receptor: In all four CD4+ subsets, TCRB CDR3 length was moderately but significantly shorter in type 1 diabetes patients.

No cognate antigen is known for these TCRs. Sequencing input: naive CD4+ T cells from blood. This specimen's cell subset or site label, per the study, means: true naive CD4+ T cells. These receptor sequences come from a woman between 18 and 30 years old with type 1 diabetes.

This clone has more than one count but fewer than ten. V and J are TRBV7-2 and TRBJ2-7; 7 bases match TRBD2. Germline CDR1 and CDR2: SGHTA and FQGNSA. Losses at the gene ends were 1 base for V and 7 bases for J; bases not matched to a gene: 7. The CDR3 has 14 amino acids. The CDR3 nucleotides are TGTGCCAGCAGCTTAGGGGGAGGGCCGAGTGAGCAGTACGTC. It translates to CASSLGGGPSEQYV.

The rearrangement joins TRBV19 to TRBJ1-1; D gene ambiguous. The CDR3 totals 14 residues. Trimming took 10 bases from V and 2 from J, leaving 17 bases between them. Germline CDR1 is LNHDA and CDR2 is SQIVND (reference sequence). CDR3 residues: CATSIQVFNTEAFF. CDR3 sequence (DNA): TGTGCCACTTCCATTCAGGTTTTCAACACTGAAGCTTTCTTT.

The gene calls are TRBV11-2 and TRBJ1-2; 11 positions match TRBD1. J was trimmed by 4 bases and V by 5 bases; bases with no gene match: 9. This CDR3 is 16 amino acids long. The V gene's germline CDR1 is SGHAT and CDR2 FQNNGV. The CDR3 DNA reads as TGTGCCAGCAGCGACCATTCCGGGACAGGGGGCTATGGCTACACCTTC. Translated, it gives CASSDHSGTGGYGYTF.

This clone occurred a few times. DNA of the CDR3: TGTGCCAGCAGTCCCGGGACAGGGTTCAAAGATACGCAGTATTTT. Its translation is CASSPGTGFKDTQYF. The chain employs TRBV27 and TRBJ2-3, with 9 bases identical to TRBD1. V was pared by 5 bases and J by 5 bases, with 8 bases of the junction left unmatched. CDR1 and CDR2 (germline): MNHEY, SMNVEV (reference sequence). The CDR3 is 15 residues long.

The gene calls are TRBV9 and TRBJ2-2; D is possibly TRBD2 (5 bases). CDR1 and CDR2 (germline): SGDLS, YYNGEE. The V end lost 3 bases, the J end lost 4 bases, and 13 bases lay between the germline ends. The CDR3 sequence is 15 residues long. CDR3 sequence: CASSAQRSGTGELFF. DNA for the CDR3: TGTGCCAGCAGCGCCCAAAGAAGCGGCACCGGGGAGCTGTTTTTT.

In regard to this clone: At the DNA level, this CDR3 is encoded by other sequences in the same sample as well. The chain employs TRBV5-1 and TRBJ2-5; TRBD1 agrees at 8 bases. V dropped 2 bases and J dropped 1; count of bases not matched to a gene: 4. This CDR3 has 15 amino acids. Germline CDR1 is SGHRS and CDR2 is YFSETQ. The CDR3 DNA sequence: TGCGCCAGCAGCTTCTCCGGGACAGGCCAAGAGACCCAGTACTTC. This translates into CASSFSGTGQETQYF.

The J gene is TRBJ2-1, the V gene TRBV11-2; 7 nucleotides match TRBD2. This CDR3 spans 16 amino acids. The trim removed 5 bases at V and 6 bases at J, leaving 13 bases unmatched. Germline CDR1 and CDR2: SGHAT and FQNNGV. CDR3 in DNA: TGTGCCAGCAGCCCCAGTCAGACGGGAGGTTTCAATGAGCAGTTCTTC. Its translation is CASSPSQTGGFNEQFF. Supplemented by reference TRBV11-2 and TRBJ2-1, the full variable domain reads EAGVAQSPRYKIIEKRQSVAFWCNPISGHATLYWYQQILGQGPKLLIQFQNNGVVDDSQLPKDRFSAERLKGVDSTLKIQPAKLEDSAVYLCASSPSQTGGFNEQFFGPGTRLTVL.

This clone has a handful of counts. The chain employs TRBV29-1 and TRBJ1-1, with 7 nucleotides matching TRBD1. V lost 6 bases to trimming and J lost 1 base; unmatched junction nucleotides: 8. Germline loops: CDR1 SQVTM, CDR2 ANQGSEA. The CDR3 totals 14 residues. CDR3 amino acids: CSVKGGSSNTEAFF. The DNA of the CDR3 is TGCAGCGTAAAAGGGGGCAGCTCGAACACTGAAGCTTTCTTT.

This clone appeared a few times. The V call is TRBV7-9, the J call TRBJ2-4; 10 bases map to TRBD2. The CDR3 has 14 residues. With V trimmed by 1 base and J by 9 bases, 3 bases remained unmatched. Germline V CDR1 and CDR2: SEHNR, FQNEAQ (reference sequence). In nucleotides, the CDR3 is TGTGCCAGCAGCTTAGGGACTAGCGGTAGCATTCAGTACTTC. It encodes CASSLGTSGSIQYF.

This clone showed up just a few times. This rearrangement joins TRBV18 to TRBJ2-5; possibly TRBD1 for D (5 bases). V dropped 3 bases and J dropped 5 bases, with 16 bases sitting between them. Germline V gene lookup returns CDR1 KGHSH and CDR2 LQKENI. This CDR3 region has 15 residues. The CDR3 DNA reads as TGTGCCAGCTCACCGTCTCGGGTAGGGGCGGAGACCCAGTACTTC. Translating gives CASSPSRVGAETQYF.

The chain couples TRBV11-2 to TRBJ2-1; unclear D gene. Per germline, CDR1 SGHAT and CDR2 FQNNGV. There are 15 residues in the CDR3. Between the trimmed V and J ends, which lost 2 bases and 0 bases, there was a span of 8 bases. The CDR3 nucleotides read TGTGCCAGCAGCTTATACAGCACCTCCTACAATGAGCAGTTCTTC. This sequence encodes CASSLYSTSYNEQFF. Full variable domain (remainder filled in from reference TRBV11-2 and TRBJ2-1): EAGVAQSPRYKIIEKRQSVAFWCNPISGHATLYWYQQILGQGPKLLIQFQNNGVVDDSQLPKDRFSAERLKGVDSTLKIQPAKLEDSAVYLCASSLYSTSYNEQFFGPGTRLTVL.